This T cell receptor (beta chain) was recorded in a study of cytomegalovirus exposure and HLA in healthy donors. CDR1 is SGHDT, CDR2 YYEEEE, per germline. V trimming: 0 bases; J trimming: 5 bases; junction bases outside the gene matches: 5. The CDR3 is 15 residues long. The PCR employed 60 Vbeta primers together with 13 Jbeta primers. Assay used: immunoSEQ multiplex PCR; TCRdb lists only in-frame clones, some missing. The sample has about 180,000 clones, roughly 84% seen once. The clonotype was recovered from a boy aged 2 to 10 in good health and CMV-seronegative. The rearrangement uses TRBV5-6 and TRBJ2-1; 7 positions match TRBD2. The sequencing sample was made of PBMCs. The CDR3 DNA follows: TGTGCCAGCAGCTTGGTCCCTAGCGGAGACAATGAGCAGTTCTTC. Translation: CASSLVPSGDNEQFF.